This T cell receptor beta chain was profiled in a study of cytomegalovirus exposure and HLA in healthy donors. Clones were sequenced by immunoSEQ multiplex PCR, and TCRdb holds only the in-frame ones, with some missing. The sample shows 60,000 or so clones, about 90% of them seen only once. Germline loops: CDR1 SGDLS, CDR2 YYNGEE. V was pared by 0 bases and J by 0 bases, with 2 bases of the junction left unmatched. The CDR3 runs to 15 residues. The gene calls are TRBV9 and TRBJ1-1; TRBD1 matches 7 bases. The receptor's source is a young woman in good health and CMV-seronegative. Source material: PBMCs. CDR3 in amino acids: CASSVEGAMNTEAFF. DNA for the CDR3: TGTGCCAGCAGCGTAGAGGGGGCCATGAACACTGAAGCTTTCTTT. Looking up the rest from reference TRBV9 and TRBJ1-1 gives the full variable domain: DSGVTQTPKHLITATGQRVTLRCSPRSGDLSVYWYQQSLDQGLQFLIQYYNGEERAKGNILERFSAQQFPDLHSELNLSSLELGDSALYFCASSVEGAMNTEAFFGQGTRLTVV.